The present T cell receptor beta chain was sequenced within a study of Graves' ophthalmopathy and Graves' hyperthyroidism. Trimming took 5 bases from V and 0 from J; bases not matched to a gene: 5. Germline V lookup: CDR1 SGHTA, CDR2 FQGNSA. The CDR3 spans 15 residues. This clonotype was detected many times. What it binds is unknown. Transcripts of RNA were the source for amplifying TCR beta CDR3 regions. HTBI primers were employed in first-round RT-PCR, then a second-round multiplex PCR followed. One entry per CDR3 protein results from TCRdb running MiXCR on the multiplex PCR reads. The table has hundreds of thousands of distinct CDR3 sequences, under 50% seen once. The study's findings and limits: In blood, most expanded thyroid clonotypes above 0.001 frequency were also detected. From stable hyperthyroidism, ophthalmopathy was separated by a 13-signature model with 85% to 90% sensitivity and around 80% specificity.

Clinical symptoms, serum thyroxine, TRAb, thyroid ultrasound and orbital computed tomography formed the basis of diagnosis. This TCR came from an adult man with Graves' ophthalmopathy. V gene TRBV7-2 combines with J gene TRBJ1-1; 8 positions match TRBD1. Source material: peripheral blood. CDR3 DNA: TGTGCCAGCAGCCACCGGGACAGGATGAACACTGAAGCTTTCTTT. Protein sequence: CASSHRDRMNTEAFF.